This T cell receptor beta chain was recovered during a study of blood T cell repertoires in COVID-19. Across the whole study: The origin of the acute and convalescent COVID-19 samples was the United States, Italy and Spain. The cDNA or gDNA used as material had been derived from T cells, B-cell-depleted T cells, or PBMCs.

The J segment lost 0 bases and the V segment lost 0 bases, leaving 1 base of the junction unmatched. This CDR3 is 17 amino acids long. Germline values: CDR1 SGHRS, CDR2 YFSETQ. How the authors handled the data: Nucleated cell counts were estimated from reference gene primer amplification. Generated by immunoSEQ multiplex PCR, the TCRdb table keeps only in-frame clones and is missing some. The V and J calls and the clone size are those of that table, but D and trimming were determined from the DNA. Seen here are about 230,000 clones, approximately 84% observed once, and the top ten hold 0.85% to 1%. The specimen sequenced was peripheral blood. The chain recombines TRBV5-1 with TRBJ2-3; 13 bases are shared with TRBD2. The TCR originated in a man aged 40-49 years with acute or convalescent COVID-19. Here the CDR3 DNA reads TGCGCCAGCAGCTTGGGGACTAGCGGGGGTAGCACAGATACGCAGTATTTT. Translating it yields CASSLGTSGGSTDTQYF.